This T cell receptor (beta chain) was observed in a study of cytomegalovirus exposure and HLA in healthy donors (dated by TCRdb to 2015 to 2018). Notes on the research overall: An earlier analysis of approximately 550 of the donors reported more than 250 Gb of sequence data and roughly 110 million unique TCR beta sequences from roughly 180 million T cells. Roughly 300 gigabases of sequencing data and around 80 million unique TCR sequences made up an early release that covered approximately 650 HLA-typed donors. The genetic ancestry cluster associated with self-reported Caucasian donors included 81% of the roughly 400 genotyped donors. The study aimed to test whether cataloging public T cell receptors could reveal signatures of past pathogen exposure. The study profiled the T cell repertoires of hundreds of subjects by immunosequencing and related them to cytomegalovirus serostatus. Besides the first cohort of roughly 700 subjects, a separate validation cohort made up of over 95 different subjects was used. The study combined high-throughput TCR immunosequencing, statistical association of individual TCRs with disease status, and machine learning to predict cytomegalovirus infection status. In a later analysis, previously published TCR beta repertoires from several hundred donors were re-analyzed and high-resolution HLA genotyping was added so that TCR occurrence patterns could be studied. Rather than using new phenotypic data, the later analysis identified candidate immune exposures from TCR beta sequences and from how often those sequences occurred across donors. To decide whether each TCR beta V gene segment behaved as functional or pseudogenic, an earlier analysis of some 600 of the donors relied on high-throughput TCR beta sequencing. Donor age, sex, ethnicity and CMV serostatus were compiled alongside the repertoire data. A later genetic analysis used genome-wide SNP genotypes for about 60% of the roughly 670 donors, treating that subset as a discovery cohort. All discovery cohort repertoires had been generated on a single sequencing platform. HLA typing covered class I and class II loci at four-digit resolution. The number of donors typed differed by locus, with about 620-630 for A, B, C, DRB1 and DQB1, about 500 for DQA1, 600 to 610 for DPA1, and over 400 for DPB1. Several DR-DQ haplotypes were handled as single units for association and clustering, since linkage in the cohort was strong. On average, about 200,000 unique TCR beta nucleotide sequences were sequenced per donor among more than 350 genotyped donors of the cohort, with 15% to 20% of those sequences being non-productive.

The protocol used for the library was the immunoSEQ multiplex PCR assay. The multiplex PCR relied on a mix of 60 forward primers for TCR Vbeta segments and 13 reverse primers for TCR Jbeta segments. The CDR3 region of rearranged TCR beta genes was amplified from genomic DNA with a multiplex PCR assay. On the Illumina HiSeq System, the amplified TCR beta libraries were sequenced as 87-base-pair reads. The paper's data handling went like this. A later analysis counted some 80 million unique TCR beta chains across the 600 to 850 repertoires, and 9.5 million to 11 million of these chains were shared by at least two donors. Raw reads were error-corrected and collapsed into unique sequences with a nearest-neighbor algorithm that merged closely related sequences to remove PCR and sequencing errors. CDR3 sequences were aligned to IMGT reference sequences to assign V, D and J gene segments. For a sequence to be retained, at least a six-nucleotide match to both a V gene segment and a J gene segment was required. A rearrangement counted as productive if the CDR3 had no stop codons and remained in frame with V and J, and every other rearrangement counted as non-productive. CDR3 was defined by IMGT convention, running from the second conserved V-encoded cysteine to the conserved J-encoded phenylalanine. The earlier analysis of about 560 of the donors excluded any sequence lacking an unambiguous match to a single V gene segment. An earlier analysis of 550 to 650 of the donors classified V segments as functional when productive rearrangements were above 56.7% and as segregating when the standard deviation between donors was above 5%. A statistical classification framework was built for diagnosing cytomegalovirus status from the catalog of TCR beta chain sequences. In a later analysis, TCR nucleotide sequences were compared against IMGT/GENE-DB human TR gene sequences so that V and J genes could be assigned. In a later analysis, CDR3 sequences and most-parsimonious VDJ recombination scenarios were assigned using the TCRdist pipeline. In a later analysis, each TCR beta chain was defined by its CDR3 amino acid sequence together with its V-gene family, and reads lacking a unique V-gene family were excluded. As a way to deal with suspected cross-contamination and a sequencing artifact, a later analysis dropped 450 to 600 nucleotide sequences that were highly shared and had low generation probability. For each public chain, a later analysis derived a clonal expansion index from normalized ranks of inferred template counts within each repertoire. In a later analysis, generation probabilities were computed with a VDJ recombination model fitted to out-of-frame rearrangements, and the resulting probabilities were checked against IGoR. In a later analysis, hypergeometric tests were used to score TCR-TCR, TCR-HLA and TCR-CMV co-occurrence, with a repertoire-size bias correction applied to TCR pairs. False discovery rates were estimated in a later analysis by permuting HLA or CMV assignments 20 times. A later analysis grouped co-occurring TCRs with DBSCAN, adding TCRdist sequence similarity when clustering within HLA-allele-positive subsets. Repertoires with fewer than 30,000 or more than 120,000 public chains, plus five repertoires with anomalous nucleotide sharing, were excluded from co-occurrence clustering. Sourced from immuneACCESS, this table was stored by TCRdb with only in-frame sequences that have V and J called. A share of the clones is absent; for the studies checked, an unresolved V gene accounts for under half, and the remainder has no known explanation. From that table come the V and J calls and clone size; the DNA was used to work out D and trimming. This sample lists about 190,000 clones; roughly 80% were detected once. The ten largest clones add up to roughly 1.6% of the sample.

Beyond this particular receptor, the publication reports: A further reported finding was that TCR beta sequences accurately predicted the HLA-A and HLA-B alleles for most subjects in the first cohort. Only TCR beta chains were sequenced in this cohort, and the absence of alpha or paired-chain data limited detectable features. Some IMGT-functional V segments, including TRBV6-2 and TRBV6-3, could not be told apart with the 87-base-pair reads, so those segments were excluded. The authors suggested that the approach could potentially be generalized to other disease states and immunological phenotypes. A group of highly shared sequence variants was considered likely to be a technical artifact of the sequencing pipeline. In a later analysis, TCR association rates were found to vary across HLA loci, with the most associated TCRs seen for DRB1 alleles and the fewest for HLA-C alleles. A later analysis associated 15,000 to 20,000 TCR beta sequences with specific HLA alleles at a false discovery rate of 0.05. According to a later analysis, most CMV-associated TCR beta chains appeared to be HLA-restricted, and the HLA associations seemed to be driven largely by CMV exposure. Linkage disequilibrium might explain the correlated functional status among segregating V segments, but an unknown experimental factor could not be excluded. HLA typing was unavailable for some donors at each locus, so association tests used only the typed subset. Three of the identified cytomegalovirus-associated TCR beta chains were confirmed in vitro to be specific for cytomegalovirus antigens. The study listed 150 to 200 TCR beta chains as associated with cytomegalovirus. In a later genetic analysis, fewer N-insertions in productive TCRs were reported among donors in an Asian-associated ancestry cluster than the approximately 630-donor mean. Most TCR sequences were seen in very few donors, while some public TCRs were found in many individuals. In a later analysis, several top co-occurrence clusters were reported to appear linked to parvovirus B19, influenza, CMV and Epstein-Barr virus. A later analysis found that HLA-associated TCR beta chains were more clonally expanded and had lower generation probabilities than equally common non-associated chains. The classifier was reported to diagnose cytomegalovirus status with high specificity and sensitivity in both the original and validation cohorts. Sequencing depth was assumed to be roughly uniform across donors in the presence/absence analyses, though that assumption may not hold. In an earlier analysis of 450 to 750 of the donors, most TCR beta V segments appeared in productive rearrangements about 87% or about 30% of the time, broadly matching IMGT annotations. A later genetic analysis associated a missense DCLRE1C variant with V-gene and J-gene trimming of TCR beta chains, and an independent cohort replicated the association. Because counts were too low, seventeen rarely observed V segments, including chromosome 9 orphons, were left out of the earlier analysis of approximately 580 of the donors. The only immune exposure information available for the cohort was CMV serostatus. When HLA alleles, especially DR and DQ, strongly co-occurred, attributing TCR associations to individual alleles was difficult.

Only a few counts were recorded for this clone. Its antigen is unknown. Qualities for individual bases were not recorded, and no much larger clone is one base off. Including cysteine and phenylalanine, the CDR3 has 15 amino acids. Kept here is only the CDR3 DNA, which spans 45 bases and is read in frame from base 1. CDR1 MNHEY and CDR2 SVGAGI were looked up in the germline V gene. Trimming takes 5 bases from V and 2 bases from J, and the germline ends sit 14 bases apart. The cohort comprised some 730 healthy bone marrow donors. Cohort members were all nominally healthy when sampled, although unrecorded immune exposures were likely present. The donor was CMV seronegative and belonged to the group of 352 seronegative cohort members. A peripheral blood sample was collected from each donor, and TCR beta sequencing was performed on peripheral blood mononuclear cells. The Qiagen DNeasy Blood Extraction Kit was used to extract genomic DNA from the blood cell samples.

Recombination linked TRBV6-5 to TRBJ2-3; a tentative D call is TRBD2 (6 bases match). This TCR derives from a woman younger than 35 in good health and CMV-seronegative. The material sequenced was PBMCs. The CDR3 protein is CASSPGGGTTDTQYF. The DNA reads as follows: TGTGCCAGCAGTCCCGGTGGCGGGACCACAGATACGCAGTATTTT.